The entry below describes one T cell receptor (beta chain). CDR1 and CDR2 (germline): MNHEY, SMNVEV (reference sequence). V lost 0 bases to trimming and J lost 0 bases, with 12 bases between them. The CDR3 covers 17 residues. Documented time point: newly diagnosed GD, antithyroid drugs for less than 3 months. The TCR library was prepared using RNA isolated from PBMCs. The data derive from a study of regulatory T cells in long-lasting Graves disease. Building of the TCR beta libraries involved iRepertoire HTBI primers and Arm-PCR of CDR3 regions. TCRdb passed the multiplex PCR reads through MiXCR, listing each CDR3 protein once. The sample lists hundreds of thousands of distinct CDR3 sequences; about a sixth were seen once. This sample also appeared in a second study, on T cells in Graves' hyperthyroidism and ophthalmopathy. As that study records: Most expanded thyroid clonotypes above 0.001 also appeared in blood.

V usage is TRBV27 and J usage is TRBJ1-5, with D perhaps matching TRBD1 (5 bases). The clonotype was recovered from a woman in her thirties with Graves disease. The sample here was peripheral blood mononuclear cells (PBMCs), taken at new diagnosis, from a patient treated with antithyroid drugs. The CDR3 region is CASSLSWDSFSNQPQHF. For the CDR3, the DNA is TGTGCCAGCAGTTTATCCTGGGACTCCTTTAGCAATCAGCCCCAGCATTTT.